Sequencing of this TCR beta chain was carried out in a study of blood T cells in healthy people across ages. Overall study findings and caveats: Measured against age, TCR beta diversity per million T cells decreased in a roughly linear manner.

The authors ran a second PCR of about 7 to 11 cycles using a sample-barcoded 5' primer and a J-beta primer mix. Sequencing yielded, for each sample, at least 2.5 million paired-end reads carrying CDR3. TCRdb re-derived calls from the 5' RACE reads in MiXCR, one entry per CDR3 protein. The data show about 780,000 distinct CDR3 sequences, about 46% seen once. The CDR3 is made up of 13 amino acids. Germline V gives CDR1 SGHTA, CDR2 FQGTGA. Trimming cost V 5 bases and J 8 bases, with 13 bases left between them. This clonotype was counted at least ten times. Its specificity is unknown. A much bigger clone sits one base away, suggesting this may be a read error.

The source of this sequence is an elderly man in good health. The sample comprised blood. The chain joins TRBV7-3 to TRBJ2-1; D is perhaps TRBD2 (5 bases). The CDR3, as DNA: TGTGCCAGCAGCGTAGACTACTATGATGAGCAGTTCTTC. Translation: CASSVDYYDEQFF. Using reference TRBV7-3 and TRBJ2-1 for the parts outside the CDR3, the full variable domain is GAGVSQTPSNKVTEKGKYVELRCDPISGHTALYWYRQSLGQGPEFLIYFQGTGAADDSGLPNDRFFAVRPEGSVSTLKIQRTERGDSAVYLCASSVDYYDEQFFGPGTRLTVL.